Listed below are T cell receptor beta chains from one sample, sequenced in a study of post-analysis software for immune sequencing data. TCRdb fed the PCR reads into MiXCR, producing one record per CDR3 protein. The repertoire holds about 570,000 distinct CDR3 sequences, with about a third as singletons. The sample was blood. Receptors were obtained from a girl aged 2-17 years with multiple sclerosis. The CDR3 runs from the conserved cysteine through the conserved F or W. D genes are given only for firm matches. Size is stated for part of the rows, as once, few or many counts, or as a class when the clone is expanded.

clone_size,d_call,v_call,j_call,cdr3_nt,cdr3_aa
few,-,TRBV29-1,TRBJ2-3,TGCAGCGTGAGGGTGGGGGATCCCCAGTATTTT,CSVRVGDPQYF
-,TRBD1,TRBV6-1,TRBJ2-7,TGTGCCAGCAGTGAATCGGGACAGGGAATTTCGGGGCAGTACTTC,CASSESGQGISGQYF
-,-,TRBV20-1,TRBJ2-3,TGCAGTGCTAGGGCTGAGCGGTTAGATACGCAGTATTTT,CSARAERLDTQYF
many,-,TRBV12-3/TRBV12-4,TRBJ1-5,TGTGCCAGCAGCCCACAGGGCCCTCAGCCCCAGCATTTT,CASSPQGPQPQHF
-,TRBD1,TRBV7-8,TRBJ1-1,TGTGCCAGCAGCTCCCGGACAGGGGAAACTGAAGCTTTCTTT,CASSSRTGETEAFF
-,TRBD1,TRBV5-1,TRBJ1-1,TGCGCCAGCAGCTTGGAGAGACAGGGGGCTATGTCTGAAGCTTTCTTT,CASSLERQGAMSEAFF
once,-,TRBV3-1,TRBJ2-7,TGTGCCAGCAGCCGGGGGGGGCACAGCTCCTACGAGCAGTACTTC,CASSRGGHSSYEQYF
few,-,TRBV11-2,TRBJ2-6,TGTGCCAGCAGCTTAGACAGTAGCCGTTATGGGGCCAACGTCCTGACTTTC,CASSLDSSRYGANVLTF
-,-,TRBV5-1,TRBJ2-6,TGCGCCAGCAGCTTAACAGCTGGGGCCAACGTCCTGAATTTC,CASSLTAGANVLNF
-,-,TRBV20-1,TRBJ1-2,TGCAGTGCTAGAGATGAAGGGGAAACCTATGGCTACACCTTC,CSARDEGETYGYTF
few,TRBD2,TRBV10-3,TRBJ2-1,TGTGCCATCAGTGAACCGACTAGCGGGGCCCACAATGAGCAGTTCTTC,CAISEPTSGAHNEQFF
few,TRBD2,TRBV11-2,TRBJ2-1,TGTGCCAGCAGCTTAGGGGCGGGGGGTCGCTACAATGAGCAGTTCTTC,CASSLGAGGRYNEQFF
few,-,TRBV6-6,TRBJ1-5,TGTGCCAGCAGTTACAGTAGGGACATAGGGCAGCCCCAGCATTTT,CASSYSRDIGQPQHF
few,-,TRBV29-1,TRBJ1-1,TGCAGCGTTAAGGGCTGGAACACTGAAGCTTTCTTT,CSVKGWNTEAFF
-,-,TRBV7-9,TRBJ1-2,TGTGCCAGCAGCTTAGGGCAAGAAAACTATGGCTACACCTTC,CASSLGQENYGYTF
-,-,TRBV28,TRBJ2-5,TGTGCCAGCAGTTTTATAGGAGGGGGGTACCAAGAGACCCAGTACTTC,CASSFIGGGYQETQYF
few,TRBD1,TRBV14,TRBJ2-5,TGTGCCAGCAGCCACACGTGGACAGGGGGCTTAGAGACCCAGTACTTC,CASSHTWTGGLETQYF
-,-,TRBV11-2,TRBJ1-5,TGTGCCAGCAGCTTAACGTCGTCCCGGACAGCAGCTCAGGGTCAGCCCCAGCATTTT,CASSLTSSRTAAQGQPQHF
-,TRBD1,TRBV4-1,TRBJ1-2,TGCGCCAGCAGGGGGACAGGGGAACTCTATGGCTACACCTTC,CASRGTGELYGYTF
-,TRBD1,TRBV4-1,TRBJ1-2,TGCGCCAGCAGCCAAGTTGGGACAGGTCGGTACTATGGCTACACCTTC,CASSQVGTGRYYGYTF
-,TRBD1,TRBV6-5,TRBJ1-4,TGTGCCAGCAGTACCCCTAAGGACAGGGATAAAAAACTGTTTTTT,CASSTPKDRDKKLFF
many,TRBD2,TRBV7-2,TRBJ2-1,TGTGCCAGCAGCTTAGTGAGCGGGGGGGCCAACAATGAGCAGTTCTTC,CASSLVSGGANNEQFF
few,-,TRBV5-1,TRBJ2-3,TGCGCCAGCAGCTTGGTGGGGGGACAACCCACAGATACGCAGTATTTT,CASSLVGGQPTDTQYF
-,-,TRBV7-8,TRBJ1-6,TGTGCCAGCAGCTCCAACCTTCTGGGACTCGGTAGTTCACCCCTCCACTTT,CASSSNLLGLGSSPLHF
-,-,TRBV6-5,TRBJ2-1,TGTGCCAGCAGTTACATTGACAGATACAATGAGCAGTTCTTC,CASSYIDRYNEQFF
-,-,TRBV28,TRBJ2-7,TGTGCCAGCAGTTGGACGACGGGGGAGCAGTACTTC,CASSWTTGEQYF
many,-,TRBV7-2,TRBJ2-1,TGTGCCAGCAGCCAGGCTAGAGTGGGCTACAATGAGCAGTTCTTC,CASSQARVGYNEQFF
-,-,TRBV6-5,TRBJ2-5,TGTGCCAGCAGTTCGCAAGACAGACAAGAGACCCAGTACTTC,CASSSQDRQETQYF
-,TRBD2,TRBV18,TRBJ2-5,TGTGCCAGCTCACCTTTACATTCCGGGACTAAGCAAGAGACCCAGTACTTC,CASSPLHSGTKQETQYF
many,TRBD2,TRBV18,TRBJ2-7,TGCGCCAGCAGCCCTGGGACTAGCGGGGGTTACGAGCAGTACTTC,CASSPGTSGGYEQYF
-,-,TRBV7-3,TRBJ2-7,TGTGCCAGCAGCTTAAGGGGAAACTACGAGCAGTACTTC,CASSLRGNYEQYF
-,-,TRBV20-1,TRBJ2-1,TGCAGCGCTAGAGGCGGGGTGGGAAGCTCCTACAATGAGCAGTTCTTC,CSARGGVGSSYNEQFF
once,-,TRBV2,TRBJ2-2,TGTGCCAGCACCAGGGAGAACACCGGGGAGCTGTTTTTT,CASTRENTGELFF
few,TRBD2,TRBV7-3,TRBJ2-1,TGTGCCAGCAGCCCACGGGCTGGCGGGGGGGAATACAATGAGCAGTTCTTC,CASSPRAGGGEYNEQFF
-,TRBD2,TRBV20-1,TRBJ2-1,TGCAGTGCGAAGACTAGCGGGAAAGACAATGAGCAGTTCTTC,CSAKTSGKDNEQFF
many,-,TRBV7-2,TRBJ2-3,TGTGCCAGCAGCTCCGCCTCCCTCACTAGGACAGATACGCAGTATTTT,CASSSASLTRTDTQYF
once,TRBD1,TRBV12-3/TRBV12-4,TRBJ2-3,TGTGCCAGCAGTAGCAGGGGGACGCTAACAGATACGCAGTATTTT,CASSSRGTLTDTQYF
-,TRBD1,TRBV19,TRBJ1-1,TGTGCCAGTAGTATAACGCGACAGGGAGAAGCTTTCTTT,CASSITRQGEAFF
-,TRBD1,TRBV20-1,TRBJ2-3,TGCAGTGCTAGAGGGCAGGGGGCAATTCCCTCAACAGATACGCAGTATTTT,CSARGQGAIPSTDTQYF
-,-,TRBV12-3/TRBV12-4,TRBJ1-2,TGTGCCAGCAGTCTCCGGACAGTCCAAGTCTATGGCTACACCTTC,CASSLRTVQVYGYTF
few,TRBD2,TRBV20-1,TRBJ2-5,TGCAGTGCTATTCTCCCTACTAGCGGGGAAAAGACCCAGTACTTC,CSAILPTSGEKTQYF
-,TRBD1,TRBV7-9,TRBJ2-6,TGTGCCAGCAGCTTAGGACAGGGGGCGGCTTCTGGGGCCAACGTCCTGACTTTC,CASSLGQGAASGANVLTF